This T cell receptor (beta chain) was recovered during a study of post-analysis software for immune sequencing data. Sequencing libraries made from TCR beta cDNA carried unique molecular identifiers. Using its own MiXCR run on the PCR reads, TCRdb lists one record per CDR3 protein. The data show roughly 540,000 distinct CDR3 sequences, less than 40% seen once. Study-level points and caveats: Patients carried five TRBV segments more frequently than controls did, and TRBV5-6, TRBV5-1 and TRBV20-1 were among them.

Only a few counts were recorded for this clonotype. Its matching antigen is unknown. This CDR3 has 14 amino acids. Germline-derived CDR1 and CDR2 are SEHNR and FQNEAQ (reference sequence). The V and J ends lost 3 bases and 5 bases respectively, with 14 bases between them. The origin of this receptor is a girl aged 2 to 17 with multiple sclerosis. Sample: blood. The chain has TRBV7-9 and TRBJ2-7, with D perhaps matching TRBD1 (6 bases). CDR3 in amino acids: CASSFVGGKDEQYF. In DNA, the CDR3 is TGTGCCAGCAGCTTTGTAGGGGGTAAGGACGAGCAGTACTTC.